This T cell receptor beta chain was found in a study of cytotoxic CD8 clonotypes in ibrutinib-treated CLL (dated by TCRdb to the early 2020s). Concerning the study at large: The cohort had about a dozen relapsed/refractory and roughly 15 treatment-naive patients; under 18 were IGHV unmutated. Cryopreserved peripheral blood mononuclear cells were collected before treatment, at response, and at either disease progression or sustained remission. Samples averaged approximately 260,000 productive templates and 94,082 productive rearrangements. Partial responses were observed in about 25 patients and complete responses in 2; after a median follow-up of 68 months, remission was maintained in 15 or so patients and progression was observed in approximately 12. Of the roughly 86 participants in the trial, about two dozen had longitudinal samples available. All remission and progressive disease samples were collected while patients were still receiving ibrutinib. Response samples were taken after a median of 12 months on treatment, ranging from roughly 6 to 36 months. Findings and caveats that apply to the study as a whole: Public clonotypes were rare and either shrank or stayed stable during treatment, and the rise in clonality at ibrutinib response reflected expansion of private clonotypes. At baseline, clonality was higher than in age-matched healthy donors and showed a strong correlation with circulating CD8+ T-cell counts. Sustained-remission and progressing patients did not have matched sampling times, and lymph node repertoires were not examined. Clonality rose at ibrutinib response, remained stable during sustained remission, and dropped back toward baseline at progression.

A MiSeq instrument was used for deep resolution sequencing, which targeted depths ranging from 1 in 1 million up to 1 in 200,000 T cells, with coverage averaging 10x for each clonotype. The immunoSEQ hsTCRB Kit was used to generate the TCR beta libraries. The study's processing was this. Data were analyzed with ImmunoSEQ Data Assistant and ImmunoSEQ Analyzer, with V, D and J genes assigned per IMGT definitions. Clonality, with values ranging from 0 to 1, was calculated as one minus the normalized Shannon entropy of productive rearrangement frequencies. Only overrepresented clonotypes making up at least 0.05% of the repertoire of each patient were included in the public clonotype analysis. More than ten repertoires from age-matched healthy donors, obtained from immuneACCESS, served as clonality controls. TCRdb obtained this table from immuneACCESS and retained in-frame rearrangements with V and J assigned. These tables miss some clones; where compared with another copy, unresolved V genes account for less than half of the shortfall, and the remainder is unexplained. V, J and clone size are taken as reported in that table, and D and trimming were inferred from the DNA itself. The sample table holds about 27,000 clones, of which 69% were seen once. The ten largest clones take up about 53% of the sample.

The time point label of this sample denotes: roughly 2 years on ibrutinib. For TCR beta library preparation, approximately 2 micrograms of genomic DNA were isolated from cryopreserved PBMCs. High-throughput TCR beta sequencing was performed on longitudinal blood samples from CLL patients receiving ibrutinib monotherapy. Patients were enrolled in a phase 2 open-label single-center ibrutinib monotherapy trial. The germline V gene encodes CDR1 SGHRS and CDR2 YFSETQ. V is pruned by 0 bases and J by 3 bases, leaving 3 bases of the junction without a gene match. The CDR3 measures 15 amino acids from cysteine to phenylalanine. Only the CDR3 DNA stays, 45 bases, in frame from base 1. To note about this clone: Its antigen is still unknown. Base qualities are missing; no much larger clone stands one base away.

Rearrangement joined TRBV5-1 to TRBJ2-5; TRBD2 fits 9 bases in the junction. This sequence was found in a human donor with chronic lymphocytic leukemia. Sample: PBMCs, taken after 24 months of ibrutinib treatment. CDR3 region: CASSLVGLAEETQYF. The nucleotide sequence is TGCGCCAGCAGCTTGGTGGGACTAGCTGAAGAGACCCAGTACTTC.